The clone carrying this TCR beta chain was seen more than once but under ten times. Its antigen is not known. This entry comes from a study of T-cell memory formation after mild COVID-19. Study-level background: TCR clustering was largely donor specific. Regarding the study as a whole: Contracting clones from day 15 to 85 showed balanced CD4/CD8; later expanders favored CD4+. Clones which contracted sat mainly in CM and EM if CD4+, and in EMRA if CD8+. Memory cells collected pre-infection included some clones that later responded, suggesting cross-reactive memory joined.

Trimming removed 2 bases at V and 3 bases at J, with 16 bases between. CDR3 size: 16 residues. Germline lookup yields CDR1 MNHEY and CDR2 SVGEGT. TCRdb reanalysed the 5' RACE reads using MiXCR and keeps one entry per CDR3 protein. The sample lists about 190,000 distinct CDR3 sequences, under 12% occurring once. The chain combines TRBV6-2 or TRBV6-3 with TRBJ1-2; D not resolved. The clonotype originates from a man aged 18 to 30 who had mild COVID-19 (a few samples of this study predate the infection). Cell type and time point are not known. The specimen sequenced was PBMCs or a T cell subset sorted from them (not recorded which). For the CDR3, the DNA is TGTGCCAGCAGTTACCGGACTCGGGGAAAGGACTATGGCTACACCTTC. Translating it yields CASSYRTRGKDYGYTF.